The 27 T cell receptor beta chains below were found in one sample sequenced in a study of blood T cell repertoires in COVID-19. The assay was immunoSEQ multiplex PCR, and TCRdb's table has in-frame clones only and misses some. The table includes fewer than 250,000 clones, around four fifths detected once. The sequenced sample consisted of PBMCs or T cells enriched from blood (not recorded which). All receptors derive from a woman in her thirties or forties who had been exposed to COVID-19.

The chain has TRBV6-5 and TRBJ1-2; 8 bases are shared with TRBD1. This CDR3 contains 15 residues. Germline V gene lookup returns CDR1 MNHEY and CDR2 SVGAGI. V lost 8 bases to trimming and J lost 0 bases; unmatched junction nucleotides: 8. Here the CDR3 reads CASLGTGPPNYGYTF. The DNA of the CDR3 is TGTGCCAGCTTGGGGACAGGCCCTCCTAACTATGGCTACACCTTC.

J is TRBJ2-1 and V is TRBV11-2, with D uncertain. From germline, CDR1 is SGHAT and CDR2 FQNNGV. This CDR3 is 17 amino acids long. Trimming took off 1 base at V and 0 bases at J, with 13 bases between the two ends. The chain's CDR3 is CASSLGGVPSSYNEQFF. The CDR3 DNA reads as TGTGCCAGCAGCTTAGGCGGCGTACCTAGCTCCTACAATGAGCAGTTCTTC. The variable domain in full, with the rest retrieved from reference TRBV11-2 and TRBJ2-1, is EAGVAQSPRYKIIEKRQSVAFWCNPISGHATLYWYQQILGQGPKLLIQFQNNGVVDDSQLPKDRFSAERLKGVDSTLKIQPAKLEDSAVYLCASSLGGVPSSYNEQFFGPGTRLTVL.

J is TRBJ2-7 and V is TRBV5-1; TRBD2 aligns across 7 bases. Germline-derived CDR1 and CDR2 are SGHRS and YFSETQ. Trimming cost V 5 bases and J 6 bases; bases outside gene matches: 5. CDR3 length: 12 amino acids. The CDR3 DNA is TGCGCCAGCAGTTCTAGCGGAGGCGAGCAGTACTTC. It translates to CASSSSGGEQYF.

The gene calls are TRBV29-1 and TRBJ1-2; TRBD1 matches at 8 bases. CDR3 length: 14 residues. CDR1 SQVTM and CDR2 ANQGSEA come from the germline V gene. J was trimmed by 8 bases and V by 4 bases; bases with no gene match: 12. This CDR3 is CSVVRWTGTKGYTF. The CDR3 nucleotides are TGCAGCGTTGTACGTTGGACAGGGACCAAGGGCTACACCTTC.

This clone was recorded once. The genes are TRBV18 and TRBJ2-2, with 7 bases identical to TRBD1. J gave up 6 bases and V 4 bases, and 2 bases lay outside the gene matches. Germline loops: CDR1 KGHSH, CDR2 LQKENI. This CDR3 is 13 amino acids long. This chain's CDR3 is CASSQGAAGELFF. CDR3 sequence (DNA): TGTGCCAGCTCACAGGGGGCGGCCGGGGAGCTGTTTTTT.

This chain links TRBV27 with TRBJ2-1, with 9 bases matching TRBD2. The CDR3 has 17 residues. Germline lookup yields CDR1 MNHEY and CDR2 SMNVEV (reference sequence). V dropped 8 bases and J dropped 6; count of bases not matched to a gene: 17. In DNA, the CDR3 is TGTGCCAGCCGCCTTTTTAGAGCGGGGGGCTCGGGCAATGAGCAGTTCTTC. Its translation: CASRLFRAGGSGNEQFF.

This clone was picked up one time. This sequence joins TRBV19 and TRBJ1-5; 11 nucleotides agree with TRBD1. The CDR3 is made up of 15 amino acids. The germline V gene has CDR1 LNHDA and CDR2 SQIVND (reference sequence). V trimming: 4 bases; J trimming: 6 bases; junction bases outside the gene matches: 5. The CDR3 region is CASSKGQGAIQPQHF. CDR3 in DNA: TGTGCCAGTAGTAAAGGACAGGGGGCGATTCAGCCCCAGCATTTT.

DNA of the CDR3: TGTGCCACCAGTCTTTCAGGGTATGGCTACACCTTC. Translating it yields CATSLSGYGYTF. The V call is TRBV24-1, the J call TRBJ1-2, with a possible D match to TRBD1 (5 bases). This CDR3 is built from 12 residues. The germline gives CDR1 KGHDR, CDR2 SFDVKD. V lost 6 bases to trimming and J lost 5 bases, with 9 bases between them.

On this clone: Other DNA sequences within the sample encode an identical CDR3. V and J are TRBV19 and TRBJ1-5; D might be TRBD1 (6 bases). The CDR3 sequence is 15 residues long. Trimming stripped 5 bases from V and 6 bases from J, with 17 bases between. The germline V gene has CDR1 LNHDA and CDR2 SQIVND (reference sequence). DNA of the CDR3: TGTGCCAGTAGTTCTACAGGGATTTACGGTCAGCCCCAGCATTTT. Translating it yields CASSSTGIYGQPQHF.

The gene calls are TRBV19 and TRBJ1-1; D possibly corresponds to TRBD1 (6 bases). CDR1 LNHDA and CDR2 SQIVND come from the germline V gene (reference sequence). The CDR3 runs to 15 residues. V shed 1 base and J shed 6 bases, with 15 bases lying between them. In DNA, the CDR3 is TGTGCCAGTAGTATAGGTCGGCAGGGGCAATCTGAAGCTTTCTTT. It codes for CASSIGRQGQSEAFF.

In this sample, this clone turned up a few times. Written as DNA, the CDR3 is TGCGCCAGCAGCCACTCTGGACTGAGCCCAAATGAAAAACTGTTTTTT. This translates into CASSHSGLSPNEKLFF. The V and J genes are TRBV4-3 and TRBJ1-4, with D uncertain. CDR1 and CDR2 from the germline V gene are LGHNA and YSLEER. This CDR3 contains 16 residues. V was cut by 3 bases and J by 5 bases, with 16 bases left in between.

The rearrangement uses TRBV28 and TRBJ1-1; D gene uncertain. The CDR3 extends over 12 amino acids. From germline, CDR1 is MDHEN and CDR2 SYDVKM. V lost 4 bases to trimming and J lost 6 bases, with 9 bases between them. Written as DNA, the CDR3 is TGTGCCAGCAGTTCTATTACCGCTGAAGCTTTCTTT. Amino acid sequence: CASSSITAEAFF.

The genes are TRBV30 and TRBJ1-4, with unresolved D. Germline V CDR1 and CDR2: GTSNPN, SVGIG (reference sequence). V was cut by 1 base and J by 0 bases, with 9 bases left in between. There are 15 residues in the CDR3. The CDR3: CAWSGYSATNEKLFF. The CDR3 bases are TGTGCCTGGAGTGGCTACAGTGCAACTAATGAAAAACTGTTTTTT.

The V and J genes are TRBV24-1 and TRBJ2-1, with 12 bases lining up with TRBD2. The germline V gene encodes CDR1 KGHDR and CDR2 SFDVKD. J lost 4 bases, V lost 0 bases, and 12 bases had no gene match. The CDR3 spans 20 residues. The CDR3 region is CATSDLQPGASGGAYNEQFF. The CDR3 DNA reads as TGTGCCACCAGTGATTTGCAGCCCGGGGCTAGCGGGGGGGCGTACAATGAGCAGTTCTTC.

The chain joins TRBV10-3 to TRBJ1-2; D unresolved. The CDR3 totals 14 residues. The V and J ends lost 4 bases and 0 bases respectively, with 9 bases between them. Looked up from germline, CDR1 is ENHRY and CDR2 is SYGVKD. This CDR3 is CAISGSAANYGYTF. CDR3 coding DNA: TGTGCCATCAGTGGGTCGGCCGCTAACTATGGCTACACCTTC.

The CDR3 spells CASSDRVTDTQYF. The CDR3 bases are TGTGCCAGTAGCGACAGGGTCACAGATACGCAGTATTTT. The chain recombines TRBV3-1 (or the pseudogene TRBV3-2) with TRBJ2-3; TRBD1 aligns across 7 bases. With 9 bases clipped from V and 2 bases from J, the junction kept 5 bases outside the gene matches. The CDR3 spans 13 residues. CDR1 is LGHDT and CDR2 is YNNKEL in the germline V gene (reference sequence).

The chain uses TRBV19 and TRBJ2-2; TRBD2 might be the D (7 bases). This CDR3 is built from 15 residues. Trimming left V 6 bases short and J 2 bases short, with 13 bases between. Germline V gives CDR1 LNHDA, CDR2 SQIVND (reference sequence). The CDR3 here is CASSWGGGNTGELFF. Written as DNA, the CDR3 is TGTGCCAGTAGCTGGGGGGGCGGCAACACCGGGGAGCTGTTTTTT.

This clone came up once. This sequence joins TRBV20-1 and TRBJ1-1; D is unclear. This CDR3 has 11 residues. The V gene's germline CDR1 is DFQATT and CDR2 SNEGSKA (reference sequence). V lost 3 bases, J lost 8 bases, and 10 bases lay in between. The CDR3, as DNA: TGCAGTGCTAGGGTGGAGTTAGAAGCTTTCTTT. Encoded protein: CSARVELEAFF.

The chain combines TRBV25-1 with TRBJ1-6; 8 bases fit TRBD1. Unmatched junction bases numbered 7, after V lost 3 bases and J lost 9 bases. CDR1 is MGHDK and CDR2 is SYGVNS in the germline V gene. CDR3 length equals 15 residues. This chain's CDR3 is CASSERQGSSSPLHF. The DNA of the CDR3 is TGTGCCAGCAGTGAGAGACAGGGGTCTAGTTCACCCCTCCACTTT.

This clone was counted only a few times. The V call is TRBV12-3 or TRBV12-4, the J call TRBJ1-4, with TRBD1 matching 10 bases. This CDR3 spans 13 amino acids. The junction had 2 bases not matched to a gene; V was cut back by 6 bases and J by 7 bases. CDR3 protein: CASSRDRGEKLFF. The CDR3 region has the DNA TGTGCCAGCAGCCGGGACAGGGGTGAAAAACTGTTTTTT.

In DNA, the CDR3 is TGTGCCAGTAATCGATTCCCCGCGGGACAGGGAGCTCAGCCCCAGCATTTT. As protein: CASNRFPAGQGAQPQHF. The chain recombines TRBV19 with TRBJ1-5; 9 bases line up with TRBD1. With V trimmed by 7 bases and J by 6 bases, 16 bases remained unmatched. Germline V CDR1 and CDR2: LNHDA, SQIVND (reference sequence). This CDR3 spans 17 amino acids.

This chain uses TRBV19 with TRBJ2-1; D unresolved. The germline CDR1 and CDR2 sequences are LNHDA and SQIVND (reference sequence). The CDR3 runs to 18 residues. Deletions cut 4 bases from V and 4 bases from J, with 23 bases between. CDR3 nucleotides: TGTGCCAGTAGTACAAAAAGCTACCAGACTTACCCTTACAATGAGCAGTTCTTC. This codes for CASSTKSYQTYPYNEQFF.

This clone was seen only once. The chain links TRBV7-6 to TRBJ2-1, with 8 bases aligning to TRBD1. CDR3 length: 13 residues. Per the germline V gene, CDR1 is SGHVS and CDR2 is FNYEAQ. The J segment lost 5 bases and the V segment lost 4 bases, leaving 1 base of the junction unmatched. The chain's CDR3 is CASSWDRNNEQFF. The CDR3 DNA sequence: TGTGCCAGCAGCTGGGACAGGAACAATGAGCAGTTCTTC.

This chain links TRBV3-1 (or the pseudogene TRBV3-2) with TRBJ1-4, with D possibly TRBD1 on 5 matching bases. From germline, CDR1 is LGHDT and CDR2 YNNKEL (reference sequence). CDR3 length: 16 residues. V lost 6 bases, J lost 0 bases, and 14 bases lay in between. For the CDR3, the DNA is TGTGCCAGCAGTCCGCCGGGGGTTACAACTAATGAAAAACTGTTTTTT. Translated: CASSPPGVTTNEKLFF.

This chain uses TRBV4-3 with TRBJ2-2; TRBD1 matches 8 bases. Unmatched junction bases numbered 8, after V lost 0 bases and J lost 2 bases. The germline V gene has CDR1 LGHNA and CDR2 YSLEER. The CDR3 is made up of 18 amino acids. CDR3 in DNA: TGCGCCAGCAGCCAAGAAAGGGTGACAGGGGTCAACACCGGGGAGCTGTTTTTT. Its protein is CASSQERVTGVNTGELFF.

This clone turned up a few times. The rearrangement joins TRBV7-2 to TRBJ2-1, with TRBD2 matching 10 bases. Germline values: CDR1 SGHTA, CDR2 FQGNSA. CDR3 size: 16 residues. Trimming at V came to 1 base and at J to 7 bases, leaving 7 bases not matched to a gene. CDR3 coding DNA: TGTGCCAGCAGCTTAGGGAGCGGGGGGGTAATTAATGAGCAGTTCTTC. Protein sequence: CASSLGSGGVINEQFF.

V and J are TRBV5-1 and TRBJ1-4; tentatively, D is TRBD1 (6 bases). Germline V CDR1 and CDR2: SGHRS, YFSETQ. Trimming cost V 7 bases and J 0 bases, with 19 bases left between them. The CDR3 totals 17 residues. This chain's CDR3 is CASRAGTQNPTNEKLFF. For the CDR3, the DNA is TGCGCCAGCCGTGCCGGGACACAGAACCCAACTAATGAAAAACTGTTTTTT.